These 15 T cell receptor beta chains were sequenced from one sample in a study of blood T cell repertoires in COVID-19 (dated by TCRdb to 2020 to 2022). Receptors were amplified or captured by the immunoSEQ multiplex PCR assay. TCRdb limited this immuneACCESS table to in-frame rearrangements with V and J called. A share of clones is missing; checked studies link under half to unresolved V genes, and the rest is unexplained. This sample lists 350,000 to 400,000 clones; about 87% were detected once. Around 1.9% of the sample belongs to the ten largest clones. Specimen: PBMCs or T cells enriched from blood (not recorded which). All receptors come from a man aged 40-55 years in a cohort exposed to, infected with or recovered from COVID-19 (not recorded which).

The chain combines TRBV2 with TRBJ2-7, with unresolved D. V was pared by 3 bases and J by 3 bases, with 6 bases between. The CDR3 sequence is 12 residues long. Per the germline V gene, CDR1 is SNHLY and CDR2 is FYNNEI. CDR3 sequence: CASSDRGYEQYF. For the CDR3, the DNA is TGTGCCAGCAGTGATAGAGGCTACGAGCAGTACTTC.

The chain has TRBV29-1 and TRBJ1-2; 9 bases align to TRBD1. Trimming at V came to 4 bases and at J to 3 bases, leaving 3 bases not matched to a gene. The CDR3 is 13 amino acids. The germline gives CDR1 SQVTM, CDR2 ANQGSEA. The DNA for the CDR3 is TGCAGCGTTGTAGACAGGGGGGACTATGGCTACACCTTC. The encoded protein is CSVVDRGDYGYTF.

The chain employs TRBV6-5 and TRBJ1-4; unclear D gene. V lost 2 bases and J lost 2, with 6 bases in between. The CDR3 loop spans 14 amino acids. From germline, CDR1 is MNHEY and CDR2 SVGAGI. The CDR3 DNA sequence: TGTGCCAGCAGTTACGCGGGGACTAATGAAAAACTGTTTTTT. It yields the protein CASSYAGTNEKLFF.

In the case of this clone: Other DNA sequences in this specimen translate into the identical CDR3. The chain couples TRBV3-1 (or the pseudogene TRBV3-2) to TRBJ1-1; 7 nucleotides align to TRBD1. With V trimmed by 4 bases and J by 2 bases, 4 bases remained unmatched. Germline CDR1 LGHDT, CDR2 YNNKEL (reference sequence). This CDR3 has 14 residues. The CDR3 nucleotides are TGTGCCAGCAGCCGCGACAGGGCTAACACTGAAGCTTTCTTT. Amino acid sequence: CASSRDRANTEAFF.

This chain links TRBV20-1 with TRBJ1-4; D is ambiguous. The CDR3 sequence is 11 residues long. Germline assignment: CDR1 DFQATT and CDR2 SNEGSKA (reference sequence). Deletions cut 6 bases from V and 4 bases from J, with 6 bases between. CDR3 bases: TGCAGTGCCCCTAATAATGAAAAACTGTTTTTT. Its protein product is CSAPNNEKLFF.

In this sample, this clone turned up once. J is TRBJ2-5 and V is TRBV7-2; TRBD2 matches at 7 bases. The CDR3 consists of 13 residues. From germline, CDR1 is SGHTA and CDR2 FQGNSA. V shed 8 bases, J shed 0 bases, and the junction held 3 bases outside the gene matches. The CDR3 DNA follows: TGTGCCAGCCTGGGAGGGAACCAAGAGACCCAGTACTTC. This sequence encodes CASLGGNQETQYF.

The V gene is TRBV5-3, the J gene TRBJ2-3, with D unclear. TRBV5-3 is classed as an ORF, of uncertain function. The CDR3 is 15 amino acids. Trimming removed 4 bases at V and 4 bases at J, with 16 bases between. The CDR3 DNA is TGTGCCAGAAGCGCTCTAGAGGCGTCGGCAGATACGCAGTATTTT. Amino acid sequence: CARSALEASADTQYF.

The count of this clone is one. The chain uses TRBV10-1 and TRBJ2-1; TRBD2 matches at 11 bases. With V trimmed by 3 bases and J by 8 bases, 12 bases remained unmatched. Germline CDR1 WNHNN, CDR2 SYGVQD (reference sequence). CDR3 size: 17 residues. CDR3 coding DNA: TGCGCCAGCAGTGATAGCGGGAGGGCCGCGGGGGTGGATGAGCAGTTCTTC. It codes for CASSDSGRAAGVDEQFF.

This CDR3 reads CASRYKAGGPYEQFF. Here the CDR3 DNA reads TGTGCCAGTAGGTACAAAGCGGGAGGGCCCTATGAGCAGTTCTTC. The rearrangement links TRBV19 to TRBJ2-1, with 10 bases that match TRBD2. This CDR3 spans 15 amino acids. The ends lost 6 bases at V and 8 bases at J; junction bases unmatched: 10. Germline-derived CDR1 and CDR2 are LNHDA and SQIVND (reference sequence).

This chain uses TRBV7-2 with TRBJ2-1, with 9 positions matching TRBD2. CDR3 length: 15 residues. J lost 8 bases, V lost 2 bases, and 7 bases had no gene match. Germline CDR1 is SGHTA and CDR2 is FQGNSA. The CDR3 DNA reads TGTGCCAGCAGCTTACGCGGGAGGGCCAGGGATGAGCAGTTCTTC. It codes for CASSLRGRARDEQFF.

The CDR3 DNA sequence: TGTGCCAGCAGCCAAGGACAGAGGACTAACTATGGCTACACCTTC. Amino acids: CASSQGQRTNYGYTF. V gene TRBV3-1 (or the pseudogene TRBV3-2) combines with J gene TRBJ1-2; D is possibly TRBD1 (5 bases). There are 15 residues in the CDR3. Trimming removed 1 base at V and 0 bases at J, with 9 bases between. In germline, CDR1 is LGHDT, CDR2 YNNKEL (reference sequence).

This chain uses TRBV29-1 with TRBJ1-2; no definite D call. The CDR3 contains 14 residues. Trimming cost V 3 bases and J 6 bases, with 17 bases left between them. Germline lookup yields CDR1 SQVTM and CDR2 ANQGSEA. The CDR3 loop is CSVDKTASENGYTF. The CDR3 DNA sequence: TGCAGCGTTGACAAAACAGCCTCTGAGAATGGCTACACCTTC.

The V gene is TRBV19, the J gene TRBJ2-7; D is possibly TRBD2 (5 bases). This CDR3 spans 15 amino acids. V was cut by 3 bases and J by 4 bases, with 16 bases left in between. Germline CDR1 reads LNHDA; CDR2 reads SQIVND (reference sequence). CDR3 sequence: CASSMVSGGGYEQYF. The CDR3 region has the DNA TGTGCCAGTAGTATGGTATCCGGTGGCGGGTACGAGCAGTACTTC.

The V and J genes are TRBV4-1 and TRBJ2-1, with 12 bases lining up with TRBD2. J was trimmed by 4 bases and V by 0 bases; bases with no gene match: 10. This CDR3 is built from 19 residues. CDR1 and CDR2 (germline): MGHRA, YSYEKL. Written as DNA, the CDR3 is TGCGCCAGCAGCCAAGATGGGCTAGCGGGAGGGGGGAGATACAATGAGCAGTTCTTC. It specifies CASSQDGLAGGGRYNEQFF.

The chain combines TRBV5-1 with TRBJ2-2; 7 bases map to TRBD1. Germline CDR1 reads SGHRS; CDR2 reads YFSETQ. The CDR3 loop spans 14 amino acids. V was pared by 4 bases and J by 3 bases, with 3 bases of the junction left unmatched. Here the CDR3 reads CASSRQGDTGELFF. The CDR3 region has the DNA TGCGCCAGCAGCCGACAGGGCGACACCGGGGAGCTGTTTTTT.